A single sample gave rise to the 16 T cell receptor beta chains below, sequenced in a study of human T cells and chemical hapten exposure. Time point in this sample: patch test 1, 2 weeks after DPC sensitization. The sample's treatment: therapeutic diphenylcyclopropenone sensitization with weekly scalp DPC. A single record per CDR3 protein comes from TCRdb applying MiXCR to the RACE reads. Here the sample spans 79,000 or so distinct CDR3 sequences, approximately 10% being singletons. Sequenced material: whole blood, taken in connection with sensitization to the hapten diphenylcyclopropenone (DPC). These TCRs come from a woman aged 50 to 65 with alopecia areata. Some clones in this sample may be carry-over from other donors' samples.

This clonotype was recorded a few times. This rearrangement joins TRBV27 to TRBJ2-7; D call uncertain. Per germline, CDR1 MNHEY and CDR2 SMNVEV (reference sequence). Trimming took 0 bases from V and 0 from J, leaving 3 bases between them. The CDR3 spans 13 residues. The CDR3 reads CASSLSGSYEQYF. The CDR3 nucleotides are TGTGCCAGCAGTTTATCCGGCTCCTACGAGCAGTACTTC.

This clonotype has a count of ten or more. The V call is TRBV28, the J call TRBJ1-5; D is unclear. CDR3 size: 13 residues. The germline V and J ends were trimmed by 3 bases and 1 base, with 4 bases remaining between them. In germline, CDR1 is MDHEN, CDR2 SYDVKM. As DNA, the CDR3 is TGTGCCAGCAGTTTGGTAAGCAATCAGCCCCAGCATTTT. The encoded protein is CASSLVSNQPQHF.

This clonotype came up a few times. This chain joins TRBV12-3 or TRBV12-4 and TRBJ2-5; D remains ambiguous. V shed 6 bases and J shed 11 bases, with 16 bases lying between them. The CDR3 sequence is 12 residues long. The DNA of the CDR3 is TGTGCCAGCAGCTCCCCCCGCTCGACACAGTACTTC. Translation: CASSSPRSTQYF.

In its sample, this clonotype was seen a few times. The chain combines TRBV20-1 with TRBJ1-1; D remains ambiguous. Looked up from germline, CDR1 is DFQATT and CDR2 is SNEGSKA (reference sequence). This CDR3 contains 15 residues. V lost 3 bases and J 4 bases, leaving 18 bases between the germline ends. In DNA form, the CDR3 reads TGCAGTGCTAGTTCTCGGTCGGCCGAGGGCACTGAAGCTTTCTTT. Translating it yields CSASSRSAEGTEAFF.

The chain has TRBV29-1 and TRBJ2-5, with D uncertain. Trimming cost V 7 bases and J 3 bases, with 12 bases left between them. Germline V gene lookup returns CDR1 SQVTM and CDR2 ANQGSEA. The CDR3 loop spans 12 amino acids. The CDR3 DNA is TGCAGCGGGCGGTGGGGTGAAGAGACCCAGTACTTC. This codes for CSGRWGEETQYF.

V gene TRBV20-1 combines with J gene TRBJ2-3; D uncertain. CDR3 length: 11 residues. Germline values: CDR1 DFQATT, CDR2 SNEGSKA (reference sequence). V lost 6 bases and J 7 bases, leaving 11 bases between the germline ends. The CDR3 spells CSAPRGYTQYF. The CDR3 nucleotides are TGCAGTGCCCCCCGTGGCTATACGCAGTATTTT.

The CDR3 coding sequence is TGTGCCTGCCGGGACCTAGGGGAGCAGTACTTC. This sequence encodes CACRDLGEQYF. The chain couples TRBV28 to TRBJ2-7; perhaps D is TRBD1 or TRBD2 (5 bases each). The V and J ends lost 11 bases and 7 bases respectively, with 15 bases between them. The length of the CDR3 is 11 residues. In germline, CDR1 is MDHEN, CDR2 SYDVKM.

The chain has TRBV9 and TRBJ2-7; unclear D gene. The CDR3 is 15 residues long. Germline V CDR1 and CDR2: SGDLS, YYNGEE. Trimming left V 3 bases short and J 4 bases short, with 17 bases between. The CDR3 spells CASSAKRNRRYEQYF. The DNA for the CDR3 is TGTGCCAGCAGCGCGAAAAGGAACAGAAGGTACGAGCAGTACTTC.

In its sample, this clonotype was seen a few times. The chain carries TRBV5-1 and TRBJ1-4; D gene unclear. V was cut by 4 bases and J by 7 bases, with 8 bases left in between. Germline loops: CDR1 SGHRS, CDR2 YFSETQ. The CDR3 is 12 residues long. The DNA for the CDR3 is TGCGCCAGCAGCCAAAATAGTGAAAAACTGTTTTTT. Protein: CASSQNSEKLFF.

The chain uses TRBV7-6 and TRBJ2-7; D possibly uses TRBD1 or TRBD2 (5 bases each). CDR1 and CDR2 from the germline V gene are SGHVS and FNYEAQ. The germline V and J ends were trimmed by 3 bases and 0 bases, with 15 bases remaining between them. The length of the CDR3 is 16 residues. The CDR3 DNA is TGTGCCAGCAGCTTGGCCCCGGGGCAGAGCTCCTACGAGCAGTACTTC. Translation: CASSLAPGQSSYEQYF.

The V gene is TRBV27, the J gene TRBJ2-7, with 9 bases lining up with TRBD1. The CDR3 is made up of 15 amino acids. Losses at the gene ends were 2 bases for V and 6 bases for J; bases not matched to a gene: 8. Germline V gene lookup returns CDR1 MNHEY and CDR2 SMNVEV (reference sequence). The CDR3 DNA reads as TGTGCCAGCAGTTTAGCCCCGGGACAGGGAGCCGAGCAGTACTTC. It translates to CASSLAPGQGAEQYF.

The V and J genes are TRBV20-1 and TRBJ2-7; 9 bases agree with TRBD1. The CDR3 covers 11 residues. Germline CDR1 reads DFQATT; CDR2 reads SNEGSKA (reference sequence). The CDR3 DNA follows: TGCAGGGGACAGGGAACCTACGAGCAGTACTTC. Amino acids: CRGQGTYEQYF.

The J gene is TRBJ2-1, the V gene TRBV6-6; D unresolved. The CDR3 totals 11 residues. With 2 bases removed from V and 10 bases from J, the gap between germline ends came to 6 bases. Germline CDR1 MNHNY, CDR2 SVGAGI (reference sequence). The CDR3: CASSYIREQFF. CDR3 DNA: TGTGCCAGCAGTTACATCCGGGAGCAGTTCTTC.

This clonotype came up a few times. The chain is built from TRBV6-6 and TRBJ1-4; D is uncertain. Germline CDR1 MNHNY, CDR2 SVGAGI (reference sequence). V was cut by 8 bases and J by 5 bases, with 9 bases left in between. This CDR3 is 12 amino acids long. DNA of the CDR3: TGTGCCAGCGGGTACTCGAATGAAAAACTGTTTTTT. Its translation: CASGYSNEKLFF.

In this sample, this clonotype turned up a few times. The V and J genes are TRBV12-3 or TRBV12-4 and TRBJ1-1; D may be TRBD1 (6 bases). This CDR3 is built from 14 residues. Between the trimmed V and J ends, which lost 6 bases and 4 bases, there was a span of 15 bases. This chain's CDR3 is CASSGRTGSTEAFF. CDR3 DNA: TGTGCCAGCAGCGGACGAACAGGGAGCACTGAAGCTTTCTTT.

The table lists this clonotype with a few counts. This chain links TRBV19 with TRBJ2-7; 9 bases align to TRBD2. This CDR3 has 15 amino acids. CDR1 is LNHDA, CDR2 SQIVND, per germline (reference sequence). Trimming cost V 7 bases and J 2 bases; bases outside gene matches: 9. Written as DNA, the CDR3 is TGTGCCAGTACCCGGGCGACTAGCGGAGCCTACGAGCAGTACTTC. It yields the protein CASTRATSGAYEQYF.